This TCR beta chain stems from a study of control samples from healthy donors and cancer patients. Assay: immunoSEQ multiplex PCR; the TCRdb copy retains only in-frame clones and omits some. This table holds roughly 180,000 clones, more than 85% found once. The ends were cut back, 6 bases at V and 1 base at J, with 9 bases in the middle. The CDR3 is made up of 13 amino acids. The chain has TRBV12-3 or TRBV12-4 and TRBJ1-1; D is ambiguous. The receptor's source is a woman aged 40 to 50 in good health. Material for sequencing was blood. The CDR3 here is CASRRKENTEAFF. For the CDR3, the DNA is TGTGCCAGCAGGCGAAAAGAGAACACTGAAGCTTTCTTT.